This paragraph covers one T cell receptor beta chain sequence. The antigen it recognizes is unknown. No much larger clone exists at a distance of one base, and base qualities are not known. From cysteine to phenylalanine, the CDR3 is 16 amino acids long. The sequence is cut down to CDR3 DNA, 48 bases in frame from base 1. From the germline V gene, CDR1 is MNHEY and CDR2 is SVGAGI. For this chain, trimming is 4 bases at the V end and 3 bases at the J end, and the number of junction bases without a gene match is 9. One collaborating source in Seattle enrolled patients during active infection and followed them longitudinally through the course of disease. The collaborating institutions used their own protocols to collect whole blood in K2EDTA tubes. For TCRbeta analysis, collaborators shipped samples as frozen whole blood, isolated PBMCs, or DNA extracted from either of those sample types. The sample originates from a study of blood T cell repertoires in COVID-19 (TCRdb year 2020). Study-wide context: The collaborator samples originated in the United States, Italy and Spain and spanned the acute and convalescent phases of COVID-19. The samples were drawn from the first 160 participants of the ongoing ImmuneRACE study and from over 950 subjects provided by 6 global collaborators. Sample metadata almost always included a de-identified subject ID, COVID-19 status, age in years and sex. A freely available public database, intended as a resource for researchers studying the immune response to SARS-CoV-2, is where the repertoires were released. The dataset comprised deeply sampled blood TCRbeta repertoires from subjects exposed to, actively infected with, or recovered from COVID-19. Where available, HLA class I and class II types were obtained from metadata supplied by the sample provider rather than from assay-based typing. The material from the prospective study consisted of cDNA or gDNA derived from T cells, B-cell-depleted T cells, or PBMCs.

The investigation overall reported the following: The amount of clinical and demographic metadata varied by source and participant and was provided uncurated.

TCRbeta CDR3 regions were amplified from genomic DNA by means of the immunoSEQ Assay, a bias-controlled multiplex PCR. On the study's bioinformatics: Nucleated cell counts per sample were estimated from amplification of reference gene primers within the assay. Sequence reads were collapsed and filtered to measure the absolute abundance of every unique TCRbeta CDR3 rearrangement. For each sample, productive Simpson clonality was calculated by taking the square root of Simpson's diversity index across productive rearrangements. Imported from immuneACCESS, the table was reduced by TCRdb to in-frame sequences with V and J called. These copies leave out some clones; in studies compared against another copy, an unresolved V gene accounts for under half, and the cause of the remainder is not known. That table supplies the V and J calls and clone size; D and trimming were determined from the DNA. Present in this sample are approximately 75,000 clones, 80% of which were seen just once. The ten top clones hold roughly 13% of the sample.

Sequencing was carried out using peripheral blood. The rearrangement combines TRBV6-5 with TRBJ2-7; TRBD1 matches 10 bases in the middle. The origin of this receptor is a man between 45 and 60 years old with COVID-19, enrolled during active disease. The bases read TGTGCCAGCAGTTCCCCGAAGAGGACAGGGGGCTACGAGCAGTACTTC. Its product reads: CASSSPKRTGGYEQYF.